Below, 19 T cell receptor beta chains from the same sample are listed, as sequenced in a study of CD8+ T cells in alopecia areata. Extracted from the samples, RNA was reverse transcribed into cDNA to serve as the sequencing template. The method was immunoSEQ multiplex PCR; TCRdb's version includes in-frame clones alone and lacks a portion of them. The sample yields over 150,000 clones, approximately 53% seen once. Noted treatment: oral pan-JAK inhibitor, 5-10 mg twice daily. The sample in question was CD8+ T cells sorted from blood, obtained at week 24, from a patient treated with tofacitinib. The receptors shown here come from a human donor with alopecia areata.

The V and J genes are TRBV5-6 and TRBJ2-3; no firm D call. V shed 4 bases and J shed 2 bases, with 8 bases lying between them. Germline CDR1 reads SGHDT; CDR2 reads YYEEEE. The length of the CDR3 is 13 residues. The CDR3 coding sequence is TGTGCCAGCAGCCCCGACGTCACAGATACGCAGTATTTT. Translating gives CASSPDVTDTQYF.

The chain uses TRBV27 and TRBJ1-6; TRBD1 is a possible D gene (6 bases). The CDR3 runs 13 residues. V lost 7 bases and J 9 bases, leaving 13 bases between the germline ends. Per germline, CDR1 MNHEY and CDR2 SMNVEV (reference sequence). CDR3 region: CASTQGVFSPLHF. The CDR3, as DNA: TGTGCCAGCACACAGGGCGTTTTTTCACCCCTCCACTTT.

The V and J genes are TRBV2 and TRBJ2-6; D gene unclear. In germline, CDR1 is SNHLY, CDR2 FYNNEI. V lost 7 bases to trimming and J lost 2 bases, with 6 bases between them. This CDR3 is built from 13 residues. The CDR3 protein is CASIRPGANVLTF. CDR3 nucleotides: TGTGCCAGCATCAGGCCTGGGGCCAACGTCCTGACTTTC.

The genes are TRBV7-9 and TRBJ2-1; D tentatively reads TRBD1 or TRBD2 (5 bases each). The V gene lost 1 base and the J gene lost 4 bases, with 14 bases spanning the gap. The CDR3 runs to 16 residues. Germline lookup yields CDR1 SEHNR and CDR2 FQNEAQ (reference sequence). The CDR3 DNA reads as TGTGCCAGCAGCTTAGGGGACGCAGGCCGGTACAATGAGCAGTTCTTC. Translating gives CASSLGDAGRYNEQFF.

This clone was seen only a few times. The genes are TRBV29-1 and TRBJ1-1; D is possibly TRBD1 (5 bases). The CDR3 length is 11 residues. CDR1 and CDR2 from the germline V gene are SQVTM and ANQGSEA. The V and J ends lost 5 bases and 6 bases respectively, with 10 bases between them. CDR3 loop: CSVRLGAEAFF. As DNA, the CDR3 is TGCAGCGTTAGGTTGGGGGCTGAAGCTTTCTTT.

This clone has more than one count but fewer than ten. This chain connects TRBV13 to TRBJ1-2, with a weak D call TRBD1 (6 bases). This CDR3 spans 13 amino acids. Deletions cut 4 bases from V and 8 bases from J, with 14 bases between. The germline V gene encodes CDR1 PRHDT and CDR2 FYEKMQ (reference sequence). The CDR3 is CASSSQGRDGYTF. The CDR3 DNA reads TGTGCCAGCAGCTCACAGGGACGTGACGGCTACACCTTC.

This chain uses TRBV15 with TRBJ1-4, with 7 bases that match TRBD1. Trimming at V came to 3 bases and at J to 6 bases, leaving 7 bases not matched to a gene. CDR1 LNHNV and CDR2 YYDKDF come from the germline V gene (reference sequence). The CDR3 contains 15 residues. This CDR3 is CATSRVTGEDEKLFF. The CDR3 DNA is TGTGCCACCAGCAGGGTTACAGGGGAGGATGAAAAACTGTTTTTT.

The V gene is TRBV15, the J gene TRBJ1-1, with no clear D. The CDR3 covers 11 residues. Germline-derived CDR1 and CDR2 are LNHNV and YYDKDF (reference sequence). V dropped 5 bases and J dropped 7 bases, with 8 bases sitting between them. The CDR3 spells CATSGTDEAFF. DNA of the CDR3: TGTGCCACCAGCGGAACAGATGAAGCTTTCTTT.

The chain uses TRBV5-1 and TRBJ2-1; D could derive from TRBD1 or TRBD2 (5 bases each). This CDR3 region has 12 residues. Trimming took off 1 base at V and 8 bases at J, with 7 bases between the two ends. CDR1 is SGHRS and CDR2 is YFSETQ in the germline V gene. The CDR3 region has the DNA TGCGCCAGCAGCTTGCGAGGGGATGAGCAGTTCTTC. This gives the protein CASSLRGDEQFF.

This chain joins TRBV4-3 and TRBJ2-3; 8 positions agree with TRBD2. Germline V gene data show CDR1 as LGHNA and CDR2 as YSLEER. The CDR3 spans 15 residues. The V and J ends lost 4 bases and 1 base, in that order; junction bases with no gene match: 4. The CDR3 here is CASSRISGGTDTQYF. CDR3 coding DNA: TGCGCCAGCAGCCGTATTAGCGGGGGCACAGATACGCAGTATTTT.

This chain links TRBV7-6 with TRBJ1-1; 7 nucleotides line up with TRBD1. From germline, CDR1 is SGHVS and CDR2 FNYEAQ. The CDR3 spans 11 residues. Trimming at V came to 7 bases and at J to 4 bases, leaving 0 bases not matched to a gene. DNA of the CDR3: TGTGCCAGCACAGGGGGCACTGAAGCTTTCTTT. The encoded protein is CASTGGTEAFF.

There are a few counts of this clone. The chain is built from TRBV10-3 and TRBJ1-2; 7 nucleotides match TRBD1. The CDR3 contains 13 residues. Germline V gene sequence: CDR1 ENHRY, CDR2 SYGVKD. With 3 bases clipped from V and 4 bases from J, the junction kept 2 bases outside the gene matches. The CDR3 sequence is CAISDDRAYGYTF. CDR3 in DNA: TGTGCCATCAGTGATGACAGGGCCTATGGCTACACCTTC.

This clone was counted between two and nine times. The chain is built from TRBV12-5 and TRBJ2-1; D unclear. CDR1 and CDR2 from the germline V gene are LGHNT and FRNRAP. The ends were cut back, 5 bases at V and 4 bases at J, with 15 bases in the middle. The CDR3 is made up of 15 amino acids. The CDR3 DNA sequence: TGTGCTAGTGGTCCCGATTTCGCGGAGTACAATGAGCAGTTCTTC. Its translation: CASGPDFAEYNEQFF.

This clone came up a few times. The chain couples TRBV29-1 to TRBJ2-5; TRBD2 matches 12 bases. Trimming at V came to 2 bases and at J to 4 bases, leaving 5 bases not matched to a gene. The CDR3 contains 15 residues. Germline CDR1 SQVTM, CDR2 ANQGSEA. The CDR3 nucleotides are TGCAGCGTTGAACTAGCGGGGGGGTATGGAGAGACCCAGTACTTC. Protein product: CSVELAGGYGETQYF. The whole variable domain, filled in from reference TRBV29-1 and TRBJ2-5, reads SAVISQKPSRDICQRGTSLTIQCQVDSQVTMMFWYRQQPGQSLTLIATANQGSEATYESGFVIDKFPISRPNLTFSTLTVSNMSPEDSSIYLCSVELAGGYGETQYFGPGTRLLVL.

This rearrangement joins TRBV7-8 to TRBJ1-1, with unresolved D. This CDR3 region has 12 residues. Germline loops: CDR1 SGHVS, CDR2 FQNEAQ. V gave up 8 bases and J gave up 1 base, with 8 bases separating them. As DNA, the CDR3 is TGTGCCAGCCGCTCGGGGAACACTGAAGCTTTCTTT. Translating it yields CASRSGNTEAFF.

This clone was recorded only once. V usage is TRBV7-8 and J usage is TRBJ2-7, with 10 bases aligning to TRBD1. Germline CDR1 is SGHVS and CDR2 is FQNEAQ. The CDR3 is 14 residues long. V lost 5 bases to trimming and J lost 4 bases; unmatched junction nucleotides: 5. CDR3 sequence: CASSPDRGQYEQYF. The CDR3 coding sequence is TGTGCCAGCAGCCCAGACAGGGGGCAATACGAGCAGTACTTC.

Only a few counts were recorded for this clone. V usage is TRBV7-2 and J usage is TRBJ2-5; D remains unclear. The CDR3 spans 15 residues. The ends were cut back, 2 bases at V and 1 base at J, with 11 bases in the middle. The germline V gene has CDR1 SGHTA and CDR2 FQGNSA. CDR3 residues: CASSLSVRLQETQYF. The CDR3 bases are TGTGCCAGCAGCTTATCGGTCAGACTCCAAGAGACCCAGTACTTC.

The chain is built from TRBV6-1 and TRBJ2-7; 7 nucleotides line up with TRBD2. The CDR3 consists of 14 residues. V was pared by 7 bases and J by 7 bases, with 13 bases of the junction left unmatched. CDR1 MNHNS and CDR2 SASEGT come from the germline V gene. This CDR3 is CASTLTSATLEQYF. Written as DNA, the CDR3 is TGTGCCAGCACCCTAACTAGCGCCACTCTTGAGCAGTACTTC.

This clone was picked up a small number of times. Other DNA sequences from this sample encode an identical CDR3 as well. The rearrangement uses TRBV30 and TRBJ2-2; D is undetermined. The CDR3 has 11 amino acids. V lost 0 bases and J lost 6, with 2 bases in between. Germline CDR1 reads GTSNPN; CDR2 reads SVGIG (reference sequence). The CDR3 DNA is TGTGCCTGGAGTGTGCCCGGGGAGCTGTTTTTT. Translated, it gives CAWSVPGELFF.